This TCR beta chain was captured in a study of blood T cell repertoires in COVID-19. For the study at large: Specimens from acute and convalescent COVID-19 originated in the United States, Italy and Spain. Nucleic acid was either cDNA or gDNA, and it came from T cells, B-cell-depleted T cells, or PBMCs.

Authors' processing steps: Estimates of nucleated cell counts were drawn from the amplification of reference gene primers. Some clones are missing from TCRdb's copy, which holds only in-frame ones; the method was immunoSEQ multiplex PCR. V and J calls and clone size come straight from that table; D and trimming were deduced from the DNA. The sample includes 30,000 to 40,000 clones, around nine tenths of them seen just once. Germline CDR1 LGHNA, CDR2 YNFKEQ. After removal of 3 bases from V and 9 bases from J, the junction contained 10 bases not matched to a gene. The CDR3 totals 16 residues. The sequencing sample was made of peripheral blood. The chain recombines TRBV4-2 with TRBJ2-1, with 11 nucleotides matching TRBD2. The clonotype comes from an older man with active COVID-19. For the CDR3, the DNA is TGTGCCAGCAGCCACGACTCTAGCGGGGGGCCGGGTGAGCAGTTCTTC. Its protein is CASSHDSSGGPGEQFF.